A selection of T cell receptor beta chains follows, all from one sample in a study of blood T cell repertoires in COVID-19. Data came from immunoSEQ multiplex PCR; TCRdb stores just in-frame clones and leaves some out. The sample has around 100,000 clones; 91% are singletons. Sequenced: peripheral blood. These TCRs come from a human donor with active COVID-19. The donor label of this sample is uncertain. Each CDR3 is given with its conserved first and last residue. The D gene is left open where the match is weak. Size is stated for part of the rows, as once, few or many counts, or as a class when the clone is expanded.

j_call v_call clone_size d_call cdr3_nt cdr3_aa
TRBJ1-1 TRBV7-9 . . TGTGCCAGCAGCTTAGAGACCAGGGGCTCTGAAGCTTTCTTT CASSLETRGSEAFF
TRBJ2-7 TRBV13 . . TGTGCCAGCAGATTCAGGGGATCCTACGAGCAGTACTTC CASRFRGSYEQYF
TRBJ1-5 TRBV6-2/TRBV6-3 . TRBD1 TGTGCCAGCAGTCCCTTGGGACAGGGTCCCAATCAGCCCCAGCATTTT CASSPLGQGPNQPQHF
TRBJ1-5 TRBV6-5 . . TGTGCCAGCAGTTACTCAACACCAGATCAGCCCCAGCATTTT CASSYSTPDQPQHF
TRBJ1-6 TRBV3-1/TRBV3-2 . TRBD1 TGTGCCAGCAGCCTAGGGGTAACAGGGGGTCAGATACGGAATTCACCCCTCCACTTT CASSLGVTGGQIRNSPLHF
TRBJ2-3 TRBV6-6 once TRBD2 TGTGCCAGCAGTCATCTAGCGGGGCCCGGCACAGATACGCAGTATTTT CASSHLAGPGTDTQYF
TRBJ2-3 TRBV18 . . TGTGCCAGCTCGCCCGGGACTGGGAGCACAGATACGCAGTATTTT CASSPGTGSTDTQYF
TRBJ1-2 TRBV6-1 medium-sized . TGTGCCAGCAGTGAATTGGAAGGACACCGTGGCGGCTACACCTTC CASSELEGHRGGYTF
TRBJ2-5 TRBV24-1 . . TGTGCCACCAGTGATTCCCACCATCTGGGGGCTTCGGAGACCCAGTACTTC CATSDSHHLGASETQYF
TRBJ2-1 TRBV7-2 . TRBD2 TGTGCCAGCAGCTTAGCCCCCGGGACTAGCAATGAGCAGTTCTTC CASSLAPGTSNEQFF
TRBJ2-7 TRBV10-3 . . TGTGCCATCAGTGAGATGGGCGAGGGCCTCCCCTACGAGCAGTACTTC CAISEMGEGLPYEQYF
TRBJ2-1 TRBV20-1 . . TGCAGTGCTAGTCCGAGGATCTCCTACAATGAGCAGTTCTTC CSASPRISYNEQFF
TRBJ1-2 TRBV27 . . TGTGCCAGCAGTTCCTCAGGGGCATTGAAGGCAGCTAACTATGGCTACACCTTC CASSSSGALKAANYGYTF
TRBJ2-3 TRBV5-1 . . TGCGCCAGCAGCTTGGGGCTAGTGGGAGATACGCAGTATTTT CASSLGLVGDTQYF